This is a list of T cell receptor beta chains from one sample in a study of PD-1 blockade in classical Hodgkin lymphoma. The repertoire was sequenced with immunoSEQ multiplex PCR; TCRdb's copy has only in-frame clones and lacks some. The table shows 50,000 to 65,000 clones, with nearly 90% occurring only once. The sample was peripheral blood mononuclear cells (PBMCs), taken before the fourth cycle of nivolumab. All receptors derive from a human donor with classical Hodgkin lymphoma. CDR3s include the opening cysteine and the closing phenylalanine or tryptophan. D genes are given only for firm matches. Only part of the rows carry a size: once, few, many, or a class if the clone is expanded.

V gene,D gene,clone size,J gene,CDR3 protein,CDR3 DNA
TRBV6-6,TRBD1,.,TRBJ1-2,CASSRDRVDGYTF,TGTGCCAGCAGCCGCGACAGGGTGGATGGCTACACCTTC
TRBV6-6,.,.,TRBJ1-2,CASREPRGTNYGYTF,TGTGCCAGCAGGGAACCCCGGGGCACTAACTATGGCTACACCTTC
TRBV13,TRBD1,.,TRBJ2-5,CASSLTGGVQETQYF,TGTGCCAGCAGCTTAACAGGGGGCGTGCAAGAGACCCAGTACTTC
TRBV4-2,TRBD1,.,TRBJ1-2,CASSQAQGAHGYTF,TGTGCCAGCAGCCAAGCCCAGGGGGCGCATGGCTACACCTTC
TRBV5-6,.,.,TRBJ2-7,CASSLVQSYEQYF,TGTGCCAGCAGCTTAGTACAGTCCTACGAGCAGTACTTC
TRBV5-1,.,.,TRBJ1-1,CASSADGGSTEAFF,TGCGCCAGCAGCGCCGATGGAGGTAGCACTGAAGCTTTCTTT
TRBV7-9,.,.,TRBJ1-1,CASRQQGGVNTEAFF,TGTGCCAGCAGACAACAGGGCGGTGTAAACACTGAAGCTTTCTTT
TRBV5-1,.,.,TRBJ1-1,CASSLAVGANTEAFF,TGCGCCAGCAGCTTGGCCGTGGGGGCTAACACTGAAGCTTTCTTT
TRBV5-1,.,.,TRBJ1-4,CASSLVGGPSKLFF,TGCGCCAGCAGCTTGGTCGGGGGCCCCTCCAAACTGTTTTTT
TRBV7-3,.,.,TRBJ2-7,CASSLAASVSYEQYF,TGTGCCAGCAGCTTGGCCGCTAGCGTTTCTTACGAGCAGTACTTC
TRBV5-1,.,once,TRBJ2-6,CASSLDPRPGANVLTF,TGCGCCAGCAGCTTGGATCCCAGGCCTGGGGCCAACGTCCTGACTTTC
TRBV5-1,.,.,TRBJ1-2,CASSPEGAIGYGYTF,TGCGCCAGCAGCCCGGAGGGAGCCATTGGCTATGGCTACACCTTC
TRBV12-5,TRBD1,.,TRBJ2-7,CASGLGDRAYEQYF,TGTGCTAGTGGTTTGGGGGACAGGGCCTACGAGCAGTACTTC
TRBV5-1,.,.,TRBJ2-2,CASSLTGPGELFF,TGCGCCAGCAGCTTAACAGGGCCGGGGGAGCTGTTTTTT
TRBV11-1,TRBD1,.,TRBJ2-7,CASSLGGQGVYEQYF,TGTGCCAGCAGCTTAGGAGGACAGGGTGTTTACGAGCAGTACTTC
TRBV7-8,TRBD2,.,TRBJ2-5,CASSFVGGGAGTQYF,TGTGCCAGCAGCTTTGTCGGGGGGGGCGCAGGGACCCAGTACTTC
TRBV10-2,.,.,TRBJ2-7,CASSGKKPSYEQYF,TGCGCCAGCAGCGGGAAGAAGCCTTCCTACGAGCAGTACTTC
TRBV13,.,.,TRBJ1-1,CASSLSGPNTEAFF,TGTGCCAGCAGCTTATCCGGGCCGAACACTGAAGCTTTCTTT
TRBV5-1,TRBD1,.,TRBJ1-1,CATSRTGGYITEAFF,TGCGCCACCTCAAGGACAGGGGGCTATATCACTGAAGCTTTCTTT
TRBV28,.,.,TRBJ1-2,CASSWGGFYEGYTF,TGTGCCAGCAGTTGGGGGGGGTTTTATGAGGGCTACACCTTC
TRBV6-5,TRBD1,.,TRBJ1-2,CASSRTGGLYGYTF,TGTGCCAGCAGCCGGACAGGGGGACTATATGGCTACACCTTC
TRBV9,.,.,TRBJ1-5,CASSVGTHQPQHF,TGTGCCAGCAGCGTAGGAACCCATCAGCCCCAGCATTTT
TRBV4-1,.,.,TRBJ2-7,CASSTRDTTYEQYF,TGCGCCAGCAGCACCCGGGACACCACTTACGAGCAGTACTTC
TRBV28,.,.,TRBJ2-5,CASSPWGTIETQYF,TGTGCCAGCAGTCCTTGGGGGACCATAGAGACCCAGTACTTC
TRBV5-1,TRBD1,.,TRBJ2-7,CASSSDRESYEQYF,TGCGCCAGCAGCTCCGACAGGGAGTCCTACGAGCAGTACTTC
TRBV5-8,.,.,TRBJ1-2,CASKEGGSRVYGYTF,TGTGCCAGCAAGGAGGGGGGTTCCCGTGTCTATGGCTACACCTTC
TRBV5-1,TRBD2,.,TRBJ2-5,CASSSGLAGTEPSETQYF,TGCGCCAGCAGCTCCGGACTAGCGGGGACGGAACCGTCGGAGACCCAGTACTTC
TRBV5-4,.,.,TRBJ2-3,CASSPTGRTTDTQYF,TGTGCCAGCAGCCCCACGGGACGGACCACAGATACGCAGTATTTT
TRBV28,.,once,TRBJ1-2,CASSQTGSNGYTF,TGTGCCAGCAGCCAGACAGGATCCAATGGCTACACCTTC
TRBV5-1,.,.,TRBJ1-6,CASSLVGSSYNSPLHF,TGCGCCAGCAGCTTGGTCGGGAGCTCCTATAATTCACCCCTCCACTTT
TRBV10-3,TRBD2,.,TRBJ2-1,CAISDTSGGPSIHHHSYNEQFF,TGTGCCATCAGTGATACTAGCGGGGGGCCTTCTATACACCACCACTCCTACAATGAGCAGTTCTTC
TRBV5-1,.,.,TRBJ2-2,CASSVAVGTGELFF,TGCGCCAGCAGCGTCGCAGTCGGCACCGGGGAGCTGTTTTTT
TRBV19,.,.,TRBJ1-4,CASRTQGERRNEKLFF,TGTGCCAGTAGAACTCAGGGCGAGAGACGAAATGAAAAACTGTTTTTT
TRBV5-1,.,.,TRBJ2-1,CASSLAPFNEQFF,TGCGCCAGCAGCTTGGCCCCCTTCAATGAGCAGTTCTTC
TRBV5-8,.,.,TRBJ2-2,CASSLQGSTGELFF,TGTGCCAGCAGCTTGCAGGGAAGCACCGGGGAGCTGTTTTTT
TRBV29-1,.,.,TRBJ2-3,CSVVRSEPVADTQYF,TGCAGCGTTGTTAGATCCGAACCCGTGGCAGATACGCAGTATTTT
TRBV10-3,.,.,TRBJ1-2,CAAGTIVRDGYTF,TGTGCCGCAGGGACCATAGTTAGGGATGGCTACACCTTC
TRBV13,.,.,TRBJ2-7,CASSLGIYEQYF,TGTGCCAGCAGCTTAGGTATCTACGAGCAGTACTTC
TRBV28,.,.,TRBJ1-1,CASSLLVRSTMNTEAFF,TGTGCCAGCAGTTTATTGGTACGCAGTACCATGAACACTGAAGCTTTCTTT
TRBV19,.,once,TRBJ1-6,CASSIDLGDSSPLHF,TGTGCCAGTAGTATAGATCTGGGGGACTCTTCACCCCTCCACTTT
TRBV10-3,.,.,TRBJ1-1,CAISELMGGRANTEAFF,TGTGCCATCAGTGAGTTAATGGGGGGACGGGCGAACACTGAAGCTTTCTTT